Each of the 21 T cell receptor beta chains below was sequenced from the same sample in a study of cytomegalovirus exposure and HLA in healthy donors. It was with 60 Vbeta and 13 Jbeta primers that the PCR ran. Some clones are missing from TCRdb's copy, which holds only in-frame ones; the method was immunoSEQ multiplex PCR. The sample shows 100,000 to 150,000 clones, 80% to 90% of them seen only once. Material for sequencing was PBMCs. All receptors come from a man aged 50 or older in good health and CMV-seronegative.

The chain combines TRBV9 with TRBJ2-1, with 14 bases that match TRBD2. V shed 3 bases, J shed 7 bases, and the junction held 3 bases outside the gene matches. CDR1 SGDLS and CDR2 YYNGEE come from the germline V gene. This CDR3 is built from 15 residues. In DNA form, the CDR3 reads TGTGCCAGCAGCGAGGGACTAGCGGGGGAGAATGAGCAGTTCTTC. Amino acid sequence: CASSEGLAGENEQFF.

This chain links TRBV10-2 with TRBJ2-5; D gene ambiguous. Trimming removed 9 bases from V and 6 bases from J, with 20 bases in between. Germline loops: CDR1 WSHSY, CDR2 SAAADI. This CDR3 has 14 residues. CDR3 residues: CASTPVPRAKTQYF. The CDR3 bases are TGCGCCAGTACTCCCGTCCCTCGAGCCAAGACCCAGTACTTC.

The J gene is TRBJ2-7, the V gene TRBV5-1; 11 bases map to TRBD2. The CDR3 extends over 16 amino acids. Germline values: CDR1 SGHRS, CDR2 YFSETQ. With 4 bases clipped from V and 5 bases from J, the junction kept 11 bases outside the gene matches. The CDR3, as DNA: TGCGCCAGCAGCAATCGAAAACTAGCGGGGGCCCACGAGCAGTACTTC. Protein product: CASSNRKLAGAHEQYF.

The rearrangement joins TRBV7-8 to TRBJ1-2, with D unresolved. Germline V gene sequence: CDR1 SGHVS, CDR2 FQNEAQ. The CDR3 runs 13 residues. V lost 1 base to trimming and J lost 4 bases, with 7 bases between them. The CDR3 DNA reads TGTGCCAGCAGCTTAGAGTCCGGCTATGGCTACACCTTC. Translation: CASSLESGYGYTF.

The chain has TRBV5-1 and TRBJ1-1; the D is unclear. CDR1 and CDR2 (germline): SGHRS, YFSETQ. V was shortened by 4 bases and J by 5 bases, with 21 bases between the two germline ends. This CDR3 is 16 amino acids long. CDR3 DNA sequence: TGCGCCAGCAGCCGGAGAGGCCAAGCCACCCGGACTGAAGCTTTCTTT. Its protein is CASSRRGQATRTEAFF.

The chain employs TRBV4-1 and TRBJ1-2, with 9 bases lining up with TRBD1. In germline, CDR1 is MGHRA, CDR2 YSYEKL. The CDR3 is 17 amino acids. J lost 2 bases, V lost 0 bases, and 7 bases had no gene match. This CDR3 reads CASSQDVQTGGNYGYTF. Here the CDR3 DNA reads TGCGCCAGCAGCCAAGATGTACAGACAGGGGGGAACTATGGCTACACCTTC.

The chain employs TRBV6-5 and TRBJ1-2; 7 bases line up with TRBD1. Germline values: CDR1 MNHEY, CDR2 SVGAGI. Trimming cost V 1 base and J 2 bases; bases outside gene matches: 4. CDR3 length equals 15 residues. This CDR3 is CASSYYTGENYGYTF. The CDR3 bases are TGTGCCAGCAGTTACTATACAGGGGAGAACTATGGCTACACCTTC.

The chain has TRBV7-8 and TRBJ1-3; D is unresolved. The CDR3 is made up of 13 amino acids. The V end lost 2 bases, the J end lost 4 bases, and 6 bases lay between the germline ends. CDR1 and CDR2 from the germline V gene are SGHVS and FQNEAQ. CDR3 residues: CASSLPPGNTIYF. CDR3 nucleotide sequence: TGTGCCAGCAGCTTACCTCCGGGAAACACCATATATTTT.

As to this clone: The sample carries other DNA sequences with the same CDR3. The chain carries TRBV5-4 and TRBJ1-1; D remains unclear. V was cut by 0 bases and J by 1 base, with 7 bases left in between. This CDR3 contains 14 residues. The germline V gene has CDR1 SGHNT and CDR2 YYREEE (reference sequence). The CDR3 region is CASSLDRGNTEAFF. CDR3 nucleotide sequence: TGTGCCAGCAGCTTGGACCGGGGGAACACTGAAGCTTTCTTT.

The rearrangement uses TRBV7-9 and TRBJ2-3, with D unclear. V was clipped by 0 bases and J by 8 bases, with 9 bases between them. Germline V CDR1 and CDR2: SEHNR, FQNEAQ (reference sequence). The CDR3 is made up of 13 amino acids. The CDR3 sequence: CASSLAHRGTQYF. CDR3 DNA: TGTGCCAGCAGCTTAGCGCATAGAGGTACGCAGTATTTT.

V is TRBV19 and J is TRBJ1-5; 8 positions match TRBD1. V lost 2 bases to trimming and J lost 6 bases; unmatched junction nucleotides: 6. The CDR3 length is 15 residues. CDR1 and CDR2 (germline): LNHDA, SQIVND (reference sequence). The CDR3 sequence: CASSILGQGSQPQHF. The CDR3 DNA is TGTGCCAGTAGTATACTTGGACAGGGCAGTCAGCCCCAGCATTTT.

This chain connects TRBV7-6 to TRBJ1-2, with D possibly TRBD1 on 5 matching bases. The V gene's germline CDR1 is SGHVS and CDR2 FNYEAQ. CDR3 length equals 13 residues. Trimming stripped 1 base from V and 8 bases from J, with 11 bases between. The CDR3 reads CASSLGGGSGYTF. The CDR3 nucleotides are TGTGCCAGCAGCTTAGGGGGCGGGAGCGGCTACACCTTC. Using reference TRBV7-6 and TRBJ1-2 for the parts outside the CDR3, the full variable domain is GAGVSQSPRYKVTKRGQDVALRCDPISGHVSLYWYRQALGQGPEFLTYFNYEAQQDKSGLPNDRFSAERPEGSISTLTIQRTEQRDSAMYRCASSLGGGSGYTFGSGTRLTVV.

This rearrangement joins TRBV18 to TRBJ1-2; TRBD1 is a possible D gene (6 bases). V lost 0 bases and J 4 bases, leaving 9 bases between the germline ends. The CDR3 totals 14 residues. Germline CDR1 reads KGHSH; CDR2 reads LQKENI. CDR3 amino acids: CASSPPLQGYGYTF. The CDR3 region has the DNA TGTGCCAGCTCACCACCGTTACAGGGCTATGGCTACACCTTC.

The CDR3 DNA is TGCAGCGTTGAAATTTGGCATGAAAAACTGTTTTTT. Translated, it gives CSVEIWHEKLFF. The gene calls are TRBV29-1 and TRBJ1-4; D call uncertain. The CDR3 covers 12 residues. The germline V gene encodes CDR1 SQVTM and CDR2 ANQGSEA. V was shortened by 2 bases and J by 6 bases, with 7 bases between the two germline ends.

This chain links TRBV6-1 with TRBJ1-3; D possibly corresponds to TRBD1 (5 bases). This CDR3 has 15 residues. The V gene lost 4 bases and the J gene lost 2 bases, with 12 bases spanning the gap. In germline, CDR1 is MNHNS, CDR2 SASEGT. This CDR3 reads CASSVVRVAGNTIYF. The CDR3 coding sequence is TGTGCCAGCAGTGTTGTCAGGGTGGCTGGAAACACCATATATTTT.

This clone was observed a single time. The V gene is TRBV5-1, the J gene TRBJ2-2; a possible D gene is TRBD2 (6 bases). V was shortened by 3 bases and J by 1 base, with 10 bases between the two germline ends. The CDR3 totals 15 residues. CDR1 and CDR2 (germline): SGHRS, YFSETQ. Written as DNA, the CDR3 is TGCGCCAGCAGCTCGGGACTTTTGAACACCGGGGAGCTGTTTTTT. Protein: CASSSGLLNTGELFF.

The rearrangement joins TRBV7-8 to TRBJ2-7; TRBD2 is a possible D gene (5 bases). There are 13 residues in the CDR3. V gave up 5 bases and J gave up 0 bases, with 8 bases separating them. Looked up from germline, CDR1 is SGHVS and CDR2 is FQNEAQ. CDR3 sequence: CASSPGDSYEQYF. The CDR3 region has the DNA TGTGCCAGCAGCCCCGGGGACTCCTACGAGCAGTACTTC.

This rearrangement joins TRBV10-2 to TRBJ1-4; no firm D call. Germline V CDR1 and CDR2: WSHSY, SAAADI. The CDR3 has 10 amino acids. V lost 8 bases, J lost 7 bases, and 5 bases lay in between. Written as DNA, the CDR3 is TGCGCCAGCTTCCGTGAAAAACTGTTTTTT. Amino acids: CASFREKLFF.

The CDR3 spells CASSSAQYSNQPQHF. The CDR3 DNA sequence: TGTGCCAGCAGCTCAGCACAGTATAGCAATCAGCCCCAGCATTTT. This chain uses TRBV5-8 with TRBJ1-5; D gene unclear. Looked up from germline, CDR1 is SGHTS and CDR2 is YDEGEE. CDR3 length: 15 residues. V shed 3 bases and J shed 0 bases, with 10 bases lying between them.

The rearrangement links TRBV4-2 to TRBJ1-1, with 10 bases fitting TRBD1. The trim removed 4 bases at V and 7 bases at J, leaving 3 bases unmatched. CDR1 LGHNA and CDR2 YNFKEQ come from the germline V gene. The CDR3 loop spans 13 amino acids. CDR3: CASSRGTGDEAFF. CDR3 DNA: TGTGCCAGCAGCCGCGGGACAGGGGATGAAGCTTTCTTT.

The chain links TRBV5-1 to TRBJ2-7; no definite D call. The V end was cut by 1 base, the J end by 5 bases, with 16 bases between. This CDR3 is 15 amino acids long. CDR1 and CDR2 (germline): SGHRS, YFSETQ. CDR3 region: CASSLTVQVVDEQYF. For the CDR3, the DNA is TGCGCCAGCAGCTTGACTGTTCAGGTGGTTGACGAGCAGTACTTC.